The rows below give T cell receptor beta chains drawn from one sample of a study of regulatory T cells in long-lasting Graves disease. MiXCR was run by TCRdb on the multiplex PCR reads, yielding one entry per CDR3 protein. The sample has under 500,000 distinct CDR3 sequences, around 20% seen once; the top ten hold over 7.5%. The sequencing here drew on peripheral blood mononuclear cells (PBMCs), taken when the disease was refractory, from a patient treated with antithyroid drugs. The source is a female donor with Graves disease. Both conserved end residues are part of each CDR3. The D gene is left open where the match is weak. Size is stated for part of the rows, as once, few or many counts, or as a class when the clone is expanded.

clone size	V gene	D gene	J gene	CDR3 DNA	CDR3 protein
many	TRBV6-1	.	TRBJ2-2	TGTGCCAGCACAATCCCGGGACCGAACACCGGGGAGCTGTTTTTT	CASTIPGPNTGELFF
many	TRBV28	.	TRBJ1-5	TGTGCCAGCAGTACAGGCGTTGGGGATCAGCCCCAGCATTTT	CASSTGVGDQPQHF
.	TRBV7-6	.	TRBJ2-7	TGTGCCAGCAGCTTAGTTTTGGACGGAATCTCCTACGAGCAGTACTTC	CASSLVLDGISYEQYF
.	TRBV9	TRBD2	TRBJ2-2	TGTGCCAGCAGCGTAGCTCGTGGACTAGCGATAGGCGGGGAGCTGTTTTTT	CASSVARGLAIGGELFF
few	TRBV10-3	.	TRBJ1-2	TGTGCCATCAGTGAGTTGGGTAACAGGCAGATCTATGGCTACACCTTC	CAISELGNRQIYGYTF
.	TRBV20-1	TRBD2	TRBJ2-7	TGCAGTGCTACCGCACTAGCGGGAGGGAGGTACGAGCAGTACTTC	CSATALAGGRYEQYF
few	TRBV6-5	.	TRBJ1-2	TGTGCCAGCAGTTACGTATCATCAAGAGGCTACACCTTC	CASSYVSSRGYTF
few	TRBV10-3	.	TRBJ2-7	TGTGCCATCAGAACAGGGTCCTACGAGCAGTACTTC	CAIRTGSYEQYF
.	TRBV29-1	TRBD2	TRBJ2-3	TGCAGCGTTGATCGCGGGAGAAGCACAGATACGCAGTATTTT	CSVDRGRSTDTQYF
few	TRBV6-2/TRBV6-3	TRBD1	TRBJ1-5	TGTGCCAGCAGCCAAGGGACAGGGAAGCAGCCCCAGCATTTT	CASSQGTGKQPQHF
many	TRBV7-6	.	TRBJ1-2	TGTGCCAGCAGCAATTCAGCTTCCTATGGCTACACCTTC	CASSNSASYGYTF
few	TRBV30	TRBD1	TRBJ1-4	TGTGCCTGGAGACAGGGGGCTCTGGCTAATGAAAAACTGTTTTTT	CAWRQGALANEKLFF
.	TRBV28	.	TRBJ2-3	TGTGCCAGCAACCCAGGTGGAGGATTGAAGTACACAGATACGCAGTATTTT	CASNPGGGLKYTDTQYF
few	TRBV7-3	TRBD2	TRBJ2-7	TGTGCCAGCAGCCCGCAGGGCGGGAGGATACTCTCCTACGAGCAGTACTTC	CASSPQGGRILSYEQYF
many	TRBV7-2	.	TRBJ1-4	TGTGCCAGCAGCTTAGCGGGCGGACCCCATGAAAAACTGTTTTTT	CASSLAGGPHEKLFF
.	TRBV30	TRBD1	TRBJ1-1	TGTGCCTGGGGGACAGGGTACACTGAAGCTTTCTTT	CAWGTGYTEAFF
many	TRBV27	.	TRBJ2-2	TGTGCCAGCAGTTTGCGGCGGAGGGAGCTGTTTTTT	CASSLRRRELFF
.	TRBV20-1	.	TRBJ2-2	TGCAGTGCTAGATCAAGACCGGGACACAACACCGGGGAGCTGTTTTTT	CSARSRPGHNTGELFF
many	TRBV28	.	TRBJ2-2	TGTGCCAGCAGCCTTATCTCGAACACCGGGGAGCTGTTTTTT	CASSLISNTGELFF
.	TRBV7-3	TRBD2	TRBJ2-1	TGTGCCAGCAGCCCGACCGGGGGGAACAATGAGCAGTTCTTC	CASSPTGGNNEQFF
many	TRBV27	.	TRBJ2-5	TGTGCCAGCAGTCCCGGCAGGGAGAGAGAGACCCAGTACTTC	CASSPGRERETQYF
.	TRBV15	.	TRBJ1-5	TGTGCCACCAGCCATGAGCGGGGGGCCAATCAGCCCCAGCATTTT	CATSHERGANQPQHF
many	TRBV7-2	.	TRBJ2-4	TGTGCCAGCAGCTTAACAGGCAACCTAGCCAAAAACATTCAGTACTTC	CASSLTGNLAKNIQYF
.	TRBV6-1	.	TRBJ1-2	TGTGCCAGCAGTGAAGTTTGGGAGGGCTACACCTTC	CASSEVWEGYTF
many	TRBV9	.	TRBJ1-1	TGTGCCAGCAGCGTAGCGATGGCAGGAAACACTGAAGCTTTCTTT	CASSVAMAGNTEAFF
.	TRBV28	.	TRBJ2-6	TGTGCCAGCTGGCCCTCTGGGGCCAACGTCCTGACTTTC	CASWPSGANVLTF
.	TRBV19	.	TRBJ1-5	TGTGCCAGTACTCCCACGGGTTCTCAGCCCCAGCATTTT	CASTPTGSQPQHF
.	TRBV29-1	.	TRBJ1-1	TGCAGCGTTGAACCGGGAACCAACACTGAAGCTTTCTTT	CSVEPGTNTEAFF
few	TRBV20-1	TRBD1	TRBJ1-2	TGCAGTGCTAGAGATATGGACAGGCTACATGGCTACACCTTC	CSARDMDRLHGYTF
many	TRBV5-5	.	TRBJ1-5	TGTGCCAGCAGCTTTAGGCTTCGGGCCTCTGATCAGCCCCAGCATTTT	CASSFRLRASDQPQHF
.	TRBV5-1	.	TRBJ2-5	TGCGCCAGCAGCGGACACGAGGGAATGTACCAAGAGACCCAGTACTTC	CASSGHEGMYQETQYF
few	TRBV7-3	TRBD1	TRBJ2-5	TGTGCCAGCAGCTCAGGCAGGGGGCTTTCAGAGACCCAGTACTTC	CASSSGRGLSETQYF
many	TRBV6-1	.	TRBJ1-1	TGTGCCAGCAGTGTGAACCCCGAAGCTTTCTTT	CASSVNPEAFF
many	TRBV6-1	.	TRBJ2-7	TGTGCCAGCAGCGACGAATCCTACGAGCAGTACTTC	CASSDESYEQYF
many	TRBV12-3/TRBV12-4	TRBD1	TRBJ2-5	TGTGCCAGCAGTTCCTACAGGGGACAAGAGACCCAGTACTTC	CASSSYRGQETQYF
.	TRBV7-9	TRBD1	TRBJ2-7	TGTGCCAGCAGCTCCCGACAGGGTAATACCTACGAGCAGTACTTC	CASSSRQGNTYEQYF
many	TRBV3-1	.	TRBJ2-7	TGTGCCAGCAGCCACATCTACGAGCAGTACTTC	CASSHIYEQYF
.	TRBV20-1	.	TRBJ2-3	TGCAGTGCTAGGCCGTACGGGGGCACAGATACGCAGTATTTT	CSARPYGGTDTQYF
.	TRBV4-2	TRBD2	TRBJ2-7	TGTGCCAGCAGCCAAGACCTACTAGCGATAGAGCAGTACTTC	CASSQDLLAIEQYF
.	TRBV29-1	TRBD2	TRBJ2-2	TGCAGCGCCTGGACTAGCGGGCTCGGCGGGGAGCTGTTTTTT	CSAWTSGLGGELFF
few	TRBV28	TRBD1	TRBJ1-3	TGTGCCAGCAGCTTTGGGGACAGATCCCCTGGAAACACCATATATTTT	CASSFGDRSPGNTIYF
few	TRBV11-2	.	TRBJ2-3	TGTGCCAGCAGTTCACCGGGATCTACGCAGTATTTT	CASSSPGSTQYF
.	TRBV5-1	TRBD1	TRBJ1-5	TGTGCCAGCAGCTTGGGAGGACAGGGGGTCCAGCCCCAGCATTTT	CASSLGGQGVQPQHF
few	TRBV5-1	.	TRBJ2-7	TGCGCCAGCAGCTTGTGGATGGGGGGAGGCGAGCAGTACTTC	CASSLWMGGGEQYF
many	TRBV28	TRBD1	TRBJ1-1	TGTGCCACCGCACTAATTACCGGGACAGGGGTCACTGAAGCTTTCTTT	CATALITGTGVTEAFF
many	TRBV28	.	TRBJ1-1	TGTGCCAGCACCCCCATAGGGCCCGAAACTGAAGCTTTCTTT	CASTPIGPETEAFF
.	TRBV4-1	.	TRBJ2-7	TGCGCCAGCAGCCAAGACTTAGGGGGGGAGCAGTACTTC	CASSQDLGGEQYF
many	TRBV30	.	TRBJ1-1	TGTGCCACAATCGTTAGGGGGTGGGCGAACACTGAAGCTTTCTTT	CATIVRGWANTEAFF
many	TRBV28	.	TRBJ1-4	TGTGCCAGCACCCTCCAAGGGGATGAAAAACTGTTTTTT	CASTLQGDEKLFF